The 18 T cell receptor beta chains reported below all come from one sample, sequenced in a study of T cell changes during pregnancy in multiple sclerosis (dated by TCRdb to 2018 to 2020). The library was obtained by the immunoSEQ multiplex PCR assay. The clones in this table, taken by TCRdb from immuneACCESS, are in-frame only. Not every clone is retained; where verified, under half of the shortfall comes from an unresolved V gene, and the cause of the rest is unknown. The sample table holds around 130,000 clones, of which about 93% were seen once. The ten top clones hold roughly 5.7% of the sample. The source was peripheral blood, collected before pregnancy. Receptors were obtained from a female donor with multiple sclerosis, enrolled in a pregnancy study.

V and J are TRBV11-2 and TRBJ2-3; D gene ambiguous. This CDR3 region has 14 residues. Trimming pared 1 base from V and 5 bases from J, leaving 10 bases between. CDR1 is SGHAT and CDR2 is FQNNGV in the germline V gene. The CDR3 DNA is TGTGCCAGCAGCTTAGCGCCCATGCGAGATACGCAGTATTTT. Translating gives CASSLAPMRDTQYF.

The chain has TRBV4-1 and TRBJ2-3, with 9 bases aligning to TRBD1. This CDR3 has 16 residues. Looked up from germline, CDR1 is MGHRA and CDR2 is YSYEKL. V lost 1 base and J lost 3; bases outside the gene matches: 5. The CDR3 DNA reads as TGCGCCAGCAGCCAAGGAGGACAGGGGAGGACAGATACGCAGTATTTT. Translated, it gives CASSQGGQGRTDTQYF.

CDR3 coding DNA: TGTGCCAGCAGCATTCGGGGGGGAAACACTGAAGCTTTCTTT. The encoded protein is CASSIRGGNTEAFF. The chain employs TRBV14 and TRBJ1-1; D possibly corresponds to TRBD1 (5 bases). Trimming shortened V by 5 bases and J by 2 bases, and 12 bases separated the two germline ends. The CDR3 runs 14 residues. Germline V CDR1 and CDR2: SGHDN, FVKESK.

CDR3 sequence (DNA): TGTGCCAGCAGCCGACAGGGGGCAGGCGGGGAGCTGTTTTTT. Amino acid sequence: CASSRQGAGGELFF. The V call is TRBV7-3, the J call TRBJ2-2; 10 bases map to TRBD1. With 5 bases clipped from V and 7 bases from J, the junction kept 4 bases outside the gene matches. Germline V gene data show CDR1 as SGHTA and CDR2 as FQGTGA. CDR3 length: 14 residues.

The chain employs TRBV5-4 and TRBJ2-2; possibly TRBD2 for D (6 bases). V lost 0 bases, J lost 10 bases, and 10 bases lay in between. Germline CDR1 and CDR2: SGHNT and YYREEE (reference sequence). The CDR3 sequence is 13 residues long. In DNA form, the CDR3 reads TGTGCCAGCAGCTTGGTATGGGGGGAGGAGCTGTTTTTT. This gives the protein CASSLVWGEELFF.

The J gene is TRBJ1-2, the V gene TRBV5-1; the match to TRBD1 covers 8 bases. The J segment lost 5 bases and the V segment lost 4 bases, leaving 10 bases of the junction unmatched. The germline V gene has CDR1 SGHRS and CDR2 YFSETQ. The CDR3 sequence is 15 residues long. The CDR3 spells CASSLRGQGTYGYTF. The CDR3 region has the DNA TGCGCCAGCAGCCTCCGTGGACAGGGCACATATGGCTACACCTTC.

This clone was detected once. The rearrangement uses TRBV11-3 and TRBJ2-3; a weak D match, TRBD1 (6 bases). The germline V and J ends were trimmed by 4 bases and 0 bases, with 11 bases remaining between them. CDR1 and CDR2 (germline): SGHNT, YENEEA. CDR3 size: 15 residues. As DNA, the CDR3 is TGTGCCAGCAGCTGGGGACAAGCAAGCACAGATACGCAGTATTTT. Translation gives CASSWGQASTDTQYF. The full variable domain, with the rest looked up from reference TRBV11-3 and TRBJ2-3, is EAGVVQSPRYKIIEKKQPVAFWCNPISGHNTLYWYLQNLGQGPELLIRYENEEAVDDSQLPKDRFSAERLKGVDSTLKIQPAELGDSAVYLCASSWGQASTDTQYFGPGTRLTVL.

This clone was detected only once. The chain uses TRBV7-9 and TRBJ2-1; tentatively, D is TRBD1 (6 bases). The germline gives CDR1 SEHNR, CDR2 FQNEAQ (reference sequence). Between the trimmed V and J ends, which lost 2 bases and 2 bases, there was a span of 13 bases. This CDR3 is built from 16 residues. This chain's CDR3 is CASSLRGSKTYNEQFF. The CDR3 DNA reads TGTGCCAGCAGCTTAAGGGGGTCAAAAACCTACAATGAGCAGTTCTTC.

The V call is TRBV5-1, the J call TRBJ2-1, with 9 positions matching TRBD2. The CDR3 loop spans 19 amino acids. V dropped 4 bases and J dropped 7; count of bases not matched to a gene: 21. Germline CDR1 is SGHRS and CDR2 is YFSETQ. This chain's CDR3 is CASSHKGALLAGVSNEQFF. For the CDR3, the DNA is TGCGCCAGCAGCCACAAGGGGGCCCTTTTAGCGGGAGTCTCTAATGAGCAGTTCTTC. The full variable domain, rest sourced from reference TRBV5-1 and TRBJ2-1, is KAGVTQTPRYLIKTRGQQVTLSCSPISGHRSVSWYQQTPGQGLQFLFEYFSETQRNKGNFPGRFSGRQFSNSRSEMNVSTLELGDSALYLCASSHKGALLAGVSNEQFFGPGTRLTVL.

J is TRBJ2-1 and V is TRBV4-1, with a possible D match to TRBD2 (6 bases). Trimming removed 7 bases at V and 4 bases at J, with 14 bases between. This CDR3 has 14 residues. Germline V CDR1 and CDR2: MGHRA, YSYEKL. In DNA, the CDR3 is TGCGCCAGCACGGGCAGCGGGTCTTACAATGAGCAGTTCTTC. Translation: CASTGSGSYNEQFF.

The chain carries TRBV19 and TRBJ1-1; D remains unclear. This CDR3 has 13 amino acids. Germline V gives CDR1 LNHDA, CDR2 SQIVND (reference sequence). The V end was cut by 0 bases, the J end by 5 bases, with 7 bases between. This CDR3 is CASSIDGGTEAFF. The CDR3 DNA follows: TGTGCCAGTAGTATAGATGGAGGGACTGAAGCTTTCTTT.

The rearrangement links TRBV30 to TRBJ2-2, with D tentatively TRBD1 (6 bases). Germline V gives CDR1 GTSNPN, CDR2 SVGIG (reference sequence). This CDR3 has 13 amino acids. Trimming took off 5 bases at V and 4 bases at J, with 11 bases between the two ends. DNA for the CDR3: TGTGCCTGGGGGGCAGGGGTCACCGGGGAGCTGTTTTTT. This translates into CAWGAGVTGELFF.

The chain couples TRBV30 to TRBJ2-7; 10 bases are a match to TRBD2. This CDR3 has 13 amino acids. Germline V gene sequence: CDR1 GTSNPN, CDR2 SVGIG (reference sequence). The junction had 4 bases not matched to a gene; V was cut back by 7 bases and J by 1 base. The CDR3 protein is CASTSGPSYEQYF. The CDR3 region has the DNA TGTGCCTCGACTAGCGGGCCGTCCTACGAGCAGTACTTC.

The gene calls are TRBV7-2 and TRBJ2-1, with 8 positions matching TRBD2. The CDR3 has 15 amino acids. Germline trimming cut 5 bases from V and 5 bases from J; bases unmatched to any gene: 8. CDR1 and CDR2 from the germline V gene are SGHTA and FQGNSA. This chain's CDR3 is CASSASLAANNEQFF. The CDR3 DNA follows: TGTGCCAGCAGCGCCTCACTAGCGGCTAACAATGAGCAGTTCTTC.

The CDR3 DNA reads TGCAGTGCTTTACTTTGGAATGAGCAGTTCTTC. This gives the protein CSALLWNEQFF. The chain uses TRBV20-1 and TRBJ2-1; no reliable D call. Germline values: CDR1 DFQATT, CDR2 SNEGSKA (reference sequence). V lost 5 bases, J lost 7 bases, and 9 bases lay in between. This CDR3 has 11 residues.

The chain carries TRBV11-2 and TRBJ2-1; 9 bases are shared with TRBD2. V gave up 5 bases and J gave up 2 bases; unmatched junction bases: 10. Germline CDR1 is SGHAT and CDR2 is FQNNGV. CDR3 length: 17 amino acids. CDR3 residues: CASSPTKGGGAYNEQFF. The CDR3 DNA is TGTGCCAGCAGCCCCACCAAGGGCGGGGGGGCCTACAATGAGCAGTTCTTC.

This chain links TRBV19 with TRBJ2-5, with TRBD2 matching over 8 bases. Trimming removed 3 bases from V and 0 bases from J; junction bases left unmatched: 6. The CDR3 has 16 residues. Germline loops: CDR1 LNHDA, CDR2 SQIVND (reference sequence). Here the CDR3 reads CASSIGLAGYQETQYF. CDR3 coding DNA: TGTGCCAGTAGTATTGGATTAGCGGGGTACCAAGAGACCCAGTACTTC.

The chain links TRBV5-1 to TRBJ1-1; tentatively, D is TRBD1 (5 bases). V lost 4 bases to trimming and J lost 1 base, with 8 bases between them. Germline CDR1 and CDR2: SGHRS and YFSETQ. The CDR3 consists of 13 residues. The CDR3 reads CASSTTENTEAFF. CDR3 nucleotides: TGCGCCAGCAGCACGACAGAGAACACTGAAGCTTTCTTT.